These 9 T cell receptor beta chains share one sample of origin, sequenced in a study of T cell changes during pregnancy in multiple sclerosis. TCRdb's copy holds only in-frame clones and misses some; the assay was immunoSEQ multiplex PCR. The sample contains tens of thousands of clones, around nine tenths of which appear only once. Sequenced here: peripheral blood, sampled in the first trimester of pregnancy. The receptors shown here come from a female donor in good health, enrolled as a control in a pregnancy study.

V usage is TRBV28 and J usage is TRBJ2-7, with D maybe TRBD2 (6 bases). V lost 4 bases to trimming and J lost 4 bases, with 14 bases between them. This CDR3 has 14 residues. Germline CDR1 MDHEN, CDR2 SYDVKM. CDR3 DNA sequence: TGTGCCAGCAGTTGGCGGGACGTCCTATACGAGCAGTACTTC. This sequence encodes CASSWRDVLYEQYF.

The CDR3 nucleotides read TGTGCCAGCAGCTCCCGGGACAGGGTCGGCGGGGAGCTGTTTTTT. It specifies CASSSRDRVGGELFF. The chain couples TRBV5-5 to TRBJ2-2, with 9 nucleotides matching TRBD1. The CDR3 contains 15 residues. Germline trimming cut 3 bases from V and 7 bases from J; bases unmatched to any gene: 7. Per germline, CDR1 SGHKS and CDR2 YYEKEE (reference sequence). The full variable domain, completed using reference TRBV5-5 and TRBJ2-2, is DAGVTQSPTHLIKTRGQQVTLRCSPISGHKSVSWYQQVLGQGPQFIFQYYEKEERGRGNFPDRFSARQFPNYSSELNVNALLLGDSALYLCASSSRDRVGGELFFGEGSRLTVL.

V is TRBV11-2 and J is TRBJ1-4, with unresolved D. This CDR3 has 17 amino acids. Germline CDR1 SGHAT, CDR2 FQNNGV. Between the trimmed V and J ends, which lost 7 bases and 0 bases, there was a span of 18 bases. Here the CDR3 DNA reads TGTGCCAGCATTAGACCTCCACCGCGGACAACTAATGAAAAACTGTTTTTT. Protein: CASIRPPPRTTNEKLFF.

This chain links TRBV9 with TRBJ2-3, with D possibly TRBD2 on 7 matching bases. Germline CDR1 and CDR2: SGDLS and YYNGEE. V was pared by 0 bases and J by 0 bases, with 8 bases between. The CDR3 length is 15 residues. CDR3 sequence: CASSVGGGSTDTQYF. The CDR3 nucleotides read TGTGCCAGCAGCGTAGGCGGGGGCAGCACAGATACGCAGTATTTT.

CDR3: CASSLDRLYNEQFF. CDR3 DNA sequence: TGTGCCAGCAGCTTAGACAGGCTGTACAATGAGCAGTTCTTC. The chain combines TRBV27 with TRBJ2-1; tentatively, D is TRBD1 (6 bases). The CDR3 is made up of 14 amino acids. Trimming removed 6 bases from V and 4 bases from J, with 13 bases in between. CDR1 MNHEY and CDR2 SMNVEV come from the germline V gene (reference sequence).

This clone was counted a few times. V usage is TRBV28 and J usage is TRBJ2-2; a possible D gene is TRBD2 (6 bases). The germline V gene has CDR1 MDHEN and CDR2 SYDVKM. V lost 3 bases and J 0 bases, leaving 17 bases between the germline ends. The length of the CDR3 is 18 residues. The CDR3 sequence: CASSFGPAGNSNTGELFF. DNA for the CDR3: TGTGCCAGCAGTTTCGGGCCTGCGGGGAACTCGAACACCGGGGAGCTGTTTTTT.

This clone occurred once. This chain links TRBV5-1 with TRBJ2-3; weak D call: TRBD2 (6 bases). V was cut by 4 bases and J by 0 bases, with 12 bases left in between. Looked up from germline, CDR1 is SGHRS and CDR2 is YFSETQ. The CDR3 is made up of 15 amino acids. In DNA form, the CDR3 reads TGCGCCAGCAGCCCCGGGGGAACTAGCACAGATACGCAGTATTTT. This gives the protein CASSPGGTSTDTQYF. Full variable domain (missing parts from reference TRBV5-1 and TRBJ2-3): KAGVTQTPRYLIKTRGQQVTLSCSPISGHRSVSWYQQTPGQGLQFLFEYFSETQRNKGNFPGRFSGRQFSNSRSEMNVSTLELGDSALYLCASSPGGTSTDTQYFGPGTRLTVL.

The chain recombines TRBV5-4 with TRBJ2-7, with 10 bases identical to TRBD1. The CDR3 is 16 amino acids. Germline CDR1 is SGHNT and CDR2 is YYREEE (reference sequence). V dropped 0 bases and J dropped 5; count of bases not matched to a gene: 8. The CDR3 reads CASSLGPGQGIHEQYF. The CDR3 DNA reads TGTGCCAGCAGCTTGGGCCCGGGACAGGGGATCCACGAGCAGTACTTC.

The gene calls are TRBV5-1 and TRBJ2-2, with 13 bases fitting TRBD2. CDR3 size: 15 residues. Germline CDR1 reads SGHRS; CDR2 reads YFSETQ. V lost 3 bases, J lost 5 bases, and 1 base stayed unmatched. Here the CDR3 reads CASSSGLAGTGELFF. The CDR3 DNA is TGCGCCAGCAGCTCGGGACTAGCGGGAACCGGGGAGCTGTTTTTT.